The next 20 T cell receptor beta chains were all read from a single sample in a study of cytomegalovirus exposure and HLA in healthy donors. Vbeta (60) and Jbeta (13) primers were used in the PCR. Sequencing was performed with immunoSEQ multiplex PCR; in TCRdb, only in-frame clones are kept and a portion is missing. This table holds roughly 120,000 clones. Sequenced input: PBMCs. Receptors were obtained from a man between 18 and 29 years old in good health and CMV-seronegative.

This chain connects TRBV7-3 to TRBJ1-1, with no clear D. V gave up 2 bases and J gave up 1 base, with 17 bases separating them. The CDR3 is 17 amino acids. CDR1 and CDR2 (germline): SGHTA, FQGTGA. The CDR3 reads CASSLGPSWPKNTEAFF. Written as DNA, the CDR3 is TGTGCCAGCAGCTTAGGTCCCTCTTGGCCCAAGAACACTGAAGCTTTCTTT.

The CDR3 here is CASSLYKLAGTSYPGEQYF. CDR3 sequence (DNA): TGCGCCAGCAGCTTATACAAACTAGCGGGGACCTCCTACCCTGGCGAGCAGTACTTC. V usage is TRBV5-1 and J usage is TRBJ2-7, with 10 nucleotides matching TRBD2. CDR1 and CDR2 from the germline V gene are SGHRS and YFSETQ. This CDR3 spans 19 amino acids. V lost 2 bases to trimming and J lost 6 bases; unmatched junction nucleotides: 20.

The chain links TRBV6-1 to TRBJ2-2, with 9 bases identical to TRBD1. The CDR3 spans 15 residues. V dropped 3 bases and J dropped 2; count of bases not matched to a gene: 1. Germline V gene lookup returns CDR1 MNHNS and CDR2 SASEGT. The CDR3 nucleotides read TGTGCCAGCAGTGACACAGGGGGCAACACCGGGGAGCTGTTTTTT. Protein: CASSDTGGNTGELFF.

This sequence joins TRBV5-4 and TRBJ2-3, with 11 bases lining up with TRBD1. V lost 4 bases to trimming and J lost 6 bases; unmatched junction nucleotides: 7. The germline CDR1 and CDR2 sequences are SGHNT and YYREEE (reference sequence). This CDR3 is 15 amino acids long. This chain's CDR3 is CASSRTGGFVDTQYF. CDR3 bases: TGTGCCAGCAGCCGGACAGGGGGCTTTGTTGATACGCAGTATTTT.

The rearrangement uses TRBV6-1 and TRBJ1-5; D gene ambiguous. Per the germline V gene, CDR1 is MNHNS and CDR2 is SASEGT. There are 15 residues in the CDR3. The V end was cut by 5 bases, the J end by 9 bases, with 20 bases between. CDR3 coding DNA: TGTGCCAGCAGTCCCCAGAGGAACCAACGAGGGCCCCAGCATTTT. This encodes CASSPQRNQRGPQHF.

J is TRBJ1-5 and V is TRBV15; TRBD1 agrees at 9 bases. V was clipped by 1 base and J by 5 bases; unmatched bases: 6. Germline V gene data show CDR1 as LNHNV and CDR2 as YYDKDF (reference sequence). The CDR3 is made up of 16 amino acids. CDR3 residues: CATSRGGQGDYQPQHF. CDR3 nucleotides: TGTGCCACCAGCAGAGGGGGACAGGGTGATTATCAGCCCCAGCATTTT.

The V call is TRBV25-1, the J call TRBJ2-3; TRBD2 matches at 11 bases. The CDR3 has 16 residues. Germline CDR1 MGHDK, CDR2 SYGVNS. V lost 3 bases and J lost 4; bases outside the gene matches: 6. The CDR3 spells CASSELAGGPADTQYF. The CDR3 region has the DNA TGTGCCAGCAGTGAGTTAGCGGGGGGGCCGGCAGATACGCAGTATTTT.

The V and J genes are TRBV18 and TRBJ2-7; D may be TRBD1 (5 bases). The CDR3 loop spans 14 amino acids. CDR1 is KGHSH and CDR2 is LQKENI in the germline V gene. Trimming stripped 5 bases from V and 2 bases from J, with 13 bases between. CDR3 DNA sequence: TGTGCCAGCTCAGGGGCAGGACGCCCCTACGAGCAGTACTTC. Amino acid sequence: CASSGAGRPYEQYF.

The gene calls are TRBV5-4 and TRBJ2-7; 7 nucleotides match TRBD1. This CDR3 has 15 residues. V shed 4 bases, J shed 1 base, and the junction held 8 bases outside the gene matches. Germline V CDR1 and CDR2: SGHNT, YYREEE (reference sequence). In DNA, the CDR3 is TGTGCCAGCAGCGTCGGGACAGTCCCATCCTACGAGCAGTACTTC. Translating it yields CASSVGTVPSYEQYF. Full variable domain (outside the CDR3, taken from reference TRBV5-4 and TRBJ2-7): ETGVTQSPTHLIKTRGQQVTLRCSSQSGHNTVSWYQQALGQGPQFIFQYYREEENGRGNFPPRFSGLQFPNYSSELNVNALELDDSALYLCASSVGTVPSYEQYFGPGTRLTVT.

The V call is TRBV5-6, the J call TRBJ1-5; the D gene is possibly TRBD1 (6 bases). Germline V gives CDR1 SGHDT, CDR2 YYEEEE. This CDR3 region has 15 residues. Trimming stripped 6 bases from V and 1 base from J, with 14 bases between. The CDR3 is CASTSGAWSNQPQHF. The CDR3 DNA follows: TGTGCCAGCACCTCAGGGGCTTGGAGCAATCAGCCCCAGCATTTT.

The chain couples TRBV28 to TRBJ1-2; 10 bases are shared with TRBD1. The germline CDR1 and CDR2 sequences are MDHEN and SYDVKM. The CDR3 spans 14 residues. The J segment lost 7 bases and the V segment lost 3 bases, leaving 5 bases of the junction unmatched. The CDR3 region is CASSFSGQGGGYTF. The CDR3 DNA reads TGTGCCAGCAGTTTCTCTGGACAGGGGGGTGGCTACACCTTC.

V and J are TRBV28 and TRBJ2-1; tentatively, D is TRBD2 (5 bases). From germline, CDR1 is MDHEN and CDR2 SYDVKM. The CDR3 extends over 14 amino acids. V lost 6 bases, J lost 7 bases, and 16 bases lay in between. The CDR3 loop is CASSPRGGSNEQFF. In nucleotides, the CDR3 is TGTGCCAGCAGCCCTCGAGGTGGGAGTAATGAGCAGTTCTTC. Drawing the rest from reference TRBV28 and TRBJ2-1, the complete variable domain is DVKVTQSSRYLVKRTGEKVFLECVQDMDHENMFWYRQDPGLGLRLIYFSYDVKMKEKGDIPEGYSVSREKKERFSLILESASTNQTSMYLCASSPRGGSNEQFFGPGTRLTVL.

The J gene is TRBJ2-7, the V gene TRBV6-5, with 9 bases aligning to TRBD1. Germline assignment: CDR1 MNHEY and CDR2 SVGAGI. The ends lost 2 bases at V and 0 bases at J; junction bases unmatched: 2. The CDR3 has 15 amino acids. CDR3 nucleotide sequence: TGTGCCAGCAGTTACGGACAGGGGATCTCCTACGAGCAGTACTTC. It encodes CASSYGQGISYEQYF.

The chain links TRBV5-1 to TRBJ1-2, with 7 bases that match TRBD1. CDR3 length: 14 residues. V lost 3 bases, J lost 1 base, and 3 bases stayed unmatched. From germline, CDR1 is SGHRS and CDR2 YFSETQ. The CDR3 sequence is CASSSGDSNYGYTF. In DNA, the CDR3 is TGCGCCAGCAGCTCCGGGGACAGTAACTATGGCTACACCTTC.

The chain recombines TRBV18 with TRBJ2-7, with a tentative D call TRBD1 (6 bases). Germline-derived CDR1 and CDR2 are KGHSH and LQKENI. Trimming shortened V by 3 bases and J by 0 bases, and 9 bases separated the two germline ends. The CDR3 has 14 amino acids. The CDR3 DNA is TGTGCCAGCTCACCCTCCAGGGGCTCCTACGAGCAGTACTTC. Its translation is CASSPSRGSYEQYF. Filled out from reference TRBV18 and TRBJ2-7, the complete variable domain reads NAGVMQNPRHLVRRRGQEARLRCSPMKGHSHVYWYRQLPEEGLKFMVYLQKENIIDESGMPKERFSAEFPKEGPSILRIQQVVRGDSAAYFCASSPSRGSYEQYFGPGTRLTVT.

The genes are TRBV6-5 and TRBJ2-5, with 8 bases that match TRBD2. The V gene's germline CDR1 is MNHEY and CDR2 SVGAGI. The CDR3 has 15 residues. Trimming at V came to 5 bases and at J to 4 bases, leaving 9 bases not matched to a gene. In DNA, the CDR3 is TGTGCCAGCAGTCCATTCGGGAGGGCCAGAGAGACCCAGTACTTC. It is translated as CASSPFGRARETQYF.

V and J are TRBV5-6 and TRBJ2-1; 7 bases are a match to TRBD1. The CDR3 consists of 16 residues. Germline-derived CDR1 and CDR2 are SGHDT and YYEEEE. With 4 bases clipped from V and 3 bases from J, the junction kept 10 bases outside the gene matches. The CDR3 protein is CASSPMGQTLYNEQFF. The CDR3 DNA is TGTGCCAGCAGCCCGATGGGACAGACCCTCTACAATGAGCAGTTCTTC.

The rearrangement joins TRBV10-1 to TRBJ2-1; D perhaps matches TRBD2 (6 bases). The germline CDR1 and CDR2 sequences are WNHNN and SYGVQD (reference sequence). V was cut by 3 bases and J by 2 bases, with 8 bases left in between. This CDR3 is 14 amino acids long. CDR3 sequence reads: CASSDGSPYNEQFF. CDR3 nucleotide sequence: TGCGCCAGCAGTGACGGGAGTCCCTACAATGAGCAGTTCTTC.

This chain joins TRBV19 and TRBJ1-6, with a tentative D call TRBD1 (5 bases). The germline V gene has CDR1 LNHDA and CDR2 SQIVND (reference sequence). The V gene lost 3 bases and the J gene lost 9 bases, with 9 bases spanning the gap. CDR3 size: 13 residues. CDR3 amino acids: CASSMGPRSPLHF. The DNA for the CDR3 is TGTGCCAGTAGTATGGGGCCTCGTTCACCCCTCCACTTT.

This chain links TRBV9 with TRBJ1-6; TRBD1 matches at 7 bases. Trimming cost V 0 bases and J 6 bases; bases outside gene matches: 6. The CDR3 consists of 16 residues. CDR1 is SGDLS, CDR2 YYNGEE, per germline. In nucleotides, the CDR3 is TGTGCCAGCAGCGTAGGTGGAGGGGGCGGTAATTCACCCCTCCACTTT. This translates into CASSVGGGGGNSPLHF.